These 26 T cell receptor beta chains came from one sample sequenced in a study of shared clonotypes between healthy human individuals. TCRdb's table, derived via immunoSEQ multiplex PCR, lists solely in-frame clones and lacks some. In the table there are 2 million to 3 million clones, approximately 94% of which are singletons. Sequences were obtained from naive CD4+ T cells from PBMCs. The sample's subset: CD45RA+ positively selected. These TCRs come from a man aged 18 to 29 in good health. Some clones in this sample may be carry-over from other donors' samples.

This clone was observed once. V and J are TRBV2 and TRBJ2-5; perhaps D is TRBD1 or TRBD2 (5 bases each). Trimming shortened V by 5 bases and J by 9 bases, and 19 bases separated the two germline ends. Germline V gene lookup returns CDR1 SNHLY and CDR2 FYNNEI. The CDR3 is made up of 14 amino acids. This chain's CDR3 is CASSRNGQAGAQYF. CDR3 nucleotide sequence: TGTGCCAGCAGTAGAAATGGACAAGCCGGGGCCCAGTACTTC.

The chain employs TRBV29-1 and TRBJ2-5, with 9 bases fitting TRBD1. Germline assignment: CDR1 SQVTM and CDR2 ANQGSEA. Losses at the gene ends were 6 bases for V and 4 bases for J; bases not matched to a gene: 9. The length of the CDR3 is 14 residues. The CDR3 sequence is CSVAGTGRGETQYF. Here the CDR3 DNA reads TGCAGCGTGGCTGGGACAGGGCGGGGAGAGACCCAGTACTTC.

V and J are TRBV7-3 and TRBJ2-7, with a tentative D call TRBD2 (6 bases). This CDR3 has 15 residues. Germline V gene data show CDR1 as SGHTA and CDR2 as FQGTGA. Deletions cut 5 bases from V and 2 bases from J, with 16 bases between. CDR3 amino acids: CASSAGAGTPYEQYF. The CDR3 DNA follows: TGTGCCAGCAGCGCCGGGGCGGGAACCCCCTACGAGCAGTACTTC. Full variable domain (remainder filled in from reference TRBV7-3 and TRBJ2-7): GAGVSQTPSNKVTEKGKYVELRCDPISGHTALYWYRQSLGQGPEFLIYFQGTGAADDSGLPNDRFFAVRPEGSVSTLKIQRTERGDSAVYLCASSAGAGTPYEQYFGPGTRLTVT.

In the case of this clone: Other nucleotide sequences from this sample produce the same CDR3. V and J are TRBV28 and TRBJ2-3; unclear D gene. V shed 2 bases and J shed 5 bases, with 2 bases lying between them. The CDR3 totals 11 residues. In germline, CDR1 is MDHEN, CDR2 SYDVKM. CDR3 sequence (DNA): TGTGCCAGCAGTTTACAAGATACGCAGTATTTT. This codes for CASSLQDTQYF.

On this clone itself: Different DNA sequences within this sample yield the same CDR3. The chain links TRBV6-5 to TRBJ1-5, with D unresolved. V shed 5 bases and J shed 1 base, with 6 bases lying between them. The germline gives CDR1 MNHEY, CDR2 SVGAGI. The CDR3 sequence is 13 residues long. CDR3 bases: TGTGCCAGCAGTACCGGGAGCAATCAGCCCCAGCATTTT. Protein: CASSTGSNQPQHF.

The sample holds one count of this clone. Here the CDR3 reads CAWSVRTLTSTDTQYF. The CDR3 region has the DNA TGTGCCTGGAGTGTCCGGACACTGACTAGCACAGATACGCAGTATTTT. The genes are TRBV30 and TRBJ2-3; a weak D match, TRBD1 (5 bases). CDR1 and CDR2 from the germline V gene are GTSNPN and SVGIG (reference sequence). This CDR3 spans 16 amino acids. V was shortened by 0 bases and J by 0 bases, with 13 bases between the two germline ends.

V and J are TRBV19 and TRBJ1-2; tentative D call: TRBD1 (6 bases). Trimming took 5 bases from V and 2 from J, leaving 12 bases between them. In germline, CDR1 is LNHDA, CDR2 SQIVND (reference sequence). The CDR3 covers 14 residues. CDR3 DNA: TGTGCCAGTAGTTATAAGGGGGTGAACTATGGCTACACCTTC. Translating gives CASSYKGVNYGYTF.

V is TRBV10-3 and J is TRBJ2-1; 9 bases agree with TRBD1. CDR1 and CDR2 from the germline V gene are ENHRY and SYGVKD. This CDR3 comprises 13 residues. Trimming removed 6 bases from V and 9 bases from J; junction bases left unmatched: 6. The CDR3 loop is CAIRGQGIFEQFF. CDR3 nucleotides: TGTGCCATCAGGGGACAGGGCATCTTTGAGCAGTTCTTC.

The V call is TRBV25-1, the J call TRBJ2-7; TRBD2 aligns across 12 bases. CDR3 length: 16 residues. Germline CDR1 MGHDK, CDR2 SYGVNS. V gave up 8 bases and J gave up 0 bases; unmatched junction bases: 8. CDR3 in DNA: TGTGCCAGCTCGGACCCGGGACTAGCGGGCTCCTACGAGCAGTACTTC. Translating gives CASSDPGLAGSYEQYF.

This clone was found once. This chain links TRBV11-2 with TRBJ2-1; D gene uncertain. The CDR3 is 13 residues long. The V gene lost 5 bases and the J gene lost 6 bases, with 11 bases spanning the gap. Germline CDR1 SGHAT, CDR2 FQNNGV. CDR3 DNA: TGTGCCAGCAGCCCAGGCACTGCCAATGAGCAGTTCTTC. Amino acid sequence: CASSPGTANEQFF.

The genes are TRBV15 and TRBJ1-5; 8 bases map to TRBD1. V was clipped by 1 base and J by 7 bases; unmatched bases: 18. The CDR3 is made up of 19 amino acids. Germline CDR1 LNHNV, CDR2 YYDKDF (reference sequence). The CDR3 reads CATSRGRRGRVFESQPQHF. As DNA, the CDR3 is TGTGCCACCAGCAGAGGTCGCAGGGGGCGGGTTTTTGAATCACAGCCCCAGCATTTT.

The V gene is TRBV19, the J gene TRBJ2-7; TRBD1 is a possible D gene (6 bases). The CDR3 totals 15 residues. Trimming left V 3 bases short and J 2 bases short, with 14 bases between. CDR1 and CDR2 (germline): LNHDA, SQIVND (reference sequence). In DNA, the CDR3 is TGTGCCAGTAGTATCAGTCAGGGGTCAACCTACGAGCAGTACTTC. Translated: CASSISQGSTYEQYF.

The rearrangement uses TRBV5-4 and TRBJ2-3; TRBD1 matches 9 bases. This CDR3 spans 17 amino acids. V lost 4 bases, J lost 0 bases, and 9 bases stayed unmatched. Germline lookup yields CDR1 SGHNT and CDR2 YYREEE (reference sequence). The CDR3 sequence: CASSRQPGQGSTDTQYF. CDR3 bases: TGTGCCAGCAGCCGCCAACCGGGACAGGGAAGCACAGATACGCAGTATTTT.

The chain is built from TRBV7-1 and TRBJ2-7, with 11 bases identical to TRBD2. TRBV7-1 is an ORF, with its function uncertain. This CDR3 region has 24 residues. Trimming at V came to 2 bases and at J to 0 bases, leaving 27 bases not matched to a gene. CDR3 coding DNA: TGTGCCAGCAGCTCACCCCAGTACTCCTCCATGGGGGGACTAGCGGAGGGGAGCTCCTACGAGCAGTACTTC. Translated, it gives CASSSPQYSSMGGLAEGSSYEQYF.

Comments on this clone: The same CDR3 also results from other DNA sequences found in this sample. The chain uses TRBV5-1 and TRBJ2-5; D is perhaps TRBD1 (6 bases). The CDR3 length is 14 residues. Germline V lookup: CDR1 SGHRS, CDR2 YFSETQ. V was clipped by 4 bases and J by 2 bases, with 12 bases between them. The CDR3 nucleotides are TGCGCCAGCAGCCTACAGGGAGATCAAGAGACCCAGTACTTC. It is translated as CASSLQGDQETQYF.

The chain couples TRBV5-1 to TRBJ2-5, with 10 bases identical to TRBD2. The germline CDR1 and CDR2 sequences are SGHRS and YFSETQ. This CDR3 region has 14 residues. V shed 5 bases, J shed 6 bases, and the junction held 7 bases outside the gene matches. CDR3 sequence: CASSPGTSEKTQYF. CDR3 bases: TGCGCCAGCAGTCCCGGGACTAGCGAAAAGACCCAGTACTTC.

The V and J genes are TRBV27 and TRBJ1-1, with D unresolved. The CDR3 is made up of 14 amino acids. CDR1 MNHEY and CDR2 SMNVEV come from the germline V gene (reference sequence). V was cut by 5 bases and J by 5 bases, with 15 bases left in between. CDR3 sequence: CASSLTRRDTEAFF. CDR3 DNA: TGTGCCAGCAGTCTGACCCGTCGGGATACTGAAGCTTTCTTT.

The chain is built from TRBV28 and TRBJ2-2; 8 bases line up with TRBD2. The trim removed 6 bases at V and 6 bases at J, leaving 15 bases unmatched. Germline values: CDR1 MDHEN, CDR2 SYDVKM. The CDR3 is 17 amino acids. The CDR3 coding sequence is TGTGCCAGCAGGTCCCCCCGGGGGGGGGTATGGTCCGGGGAGCTGTTTTTT. Translating gives CASRSPRGGVWSGELFF. The full variable domain, with the rest looked up from reference TRBV28 and TRBJ2-2, is DVKVTQSSRYLVKRTGEKVFLECVQDMDHENMFWYRQDPGLGLRLIYFSYDVKMKEKGDIPEGYSVSREKKERFSLILESASTNQTSMYLCASRSPRGGVWSGELFFGEGSRLTVL.

The rearrangement uses TRBV4-2 and TRBJ1-3, with D unclear. V was shortened by 0 bases and J by 1 base, with 13 bases between the two germline ends. CDR1 and CDR2 from the germline V gene are LGHNA and YNFKEQ. The length of the CDR3 is 17 residues. The DNA of the CDR3 is TGTGCCAGCAGCCAAGAACCCCTTCGAGGGTCTGGAAACACCATATATTTT. Translating it yields CASSQEPLRGSGNTIYF.

The chain couples TRBV15 to TRBJ2-2; D might be TRBD1 (5 bases). Germline V gives CDR1 LNHNV, CDR2 YYDKDF (reference sequence). Trimming cost V 0 bases and J 4 bases, with 6 bases left between them. The CDR3 has 14 residues. DNA for the CDR3: TGTGCCACCAGCAGAGAAGGGGTCACCGGGGAGCTGTTTTTT. It codes for CATSREGVTGELFF.

The chain carries TRBV10-2 and TRBJ2-1; 9 nucleotides align to TRBD2. Losses at the gene ends were 6 bases for V and 7 bases for J; bases not matched to a gene: 4. This CDR3 region has 13 residues. Per germline, CDR1 WSHSY and CDR2 SAAADI. The CDR3 reads CASRASGKNEQFF. The CDR3 DNA sequence: TGCGCCAGCAGGGCTAGCGGGAAGAATGAGCAGTTCTTC.

Comments on this clone: A much larger clone lies one base from this, so it may be a read error. The chain uses TRBV6-1 and TRBJ2-3, with D unresolved. Trimming pared 6 bases from V and 4 bases from J, leaving 5 bases between. CDR1 is MNHNS, CDR2 SASEGT, per germline. The CDR3 runs to 11 residues. The CDR3 protein is CASRVADTQYF. DNA for the CDR3: TGTGCCAGCAGGGTAGCAGATACGCAGTATTTT.

This chain joins TRBV19 and TRBJ1-5; D perhaps matches TRBD1 (5 bases). The germline V and J ends were trimmed by 7 bases and 0 bases, with 19 bases remaining between them. This CDR3 region has 17 residues. Germline V CDR1 and CDR2: LNHDA, SQIVND (reference sequence). This CDR3 is CASKQGSLRNSNQPQHF. The CDR3 DNA sequence: TGTGCCAGTAAGCAGGGTAGTTTGCGTAATAGCAATCAGCCCCAGCATTTT.

This clone has only a few counts. The V gene is TRBV29-1, the J gene TRBJ1-1; TRBD1 aligns across 7 bases. V gave up 7 bases and J gave up 4 bases; unmatched junction bases: 9. Per the germline V gene, CDR1 is SQVTM and CDR2 is ANQGSEA. The CDR3 runs to 13 residues. The CDR3 loop reads CSASRGRVTEAFF. CDR3 coding DNA: TGCAGCGCAAGCAGGGGGAGAGTCACTGAAGCTTTCTTT.

V usage is TRBV6-6 and J usage is TRBJ1-4; perhaps TRBD1 as D (6 bases). The CDR3 sequence is 15 residues long. From germline, CDR1 is MNHNY and CDR2 SVGAGI (reference sequence). Trimming shortened V by 2 bases and J by 3 bases, and 10 bases separated the two germline ends. CDR3 coding DNA: TGTGCCAGCAGTTACAACACAGGGCCTAATGAAAAACTGTTTTTT. Translation: CASSYNTGPNEKLFF.

In nucleotides, the CDR3 is TGTGCCAGCAGTGTAAGCCTGGGGGGCGGCACTGAAGCTTTCTTT. Translation gives CASSVSLGGGTEAFF. The rearrangement uses TRBV27 and TRBJ1-1; D possibly corresponds to TRBD1 (6 bases). The CDR3 totals 15 residues. V gave up 5 bases and J gave up 4 bases, with 17 bases separating them. Germline V lookup: CDR1 MNHEY, CDR2 SMNVEV (reference sequence).